Listed below are T cell receptor beta chains from one sample, sequenced in a study of blood T cell repertoires in COVID-19. TCRdb's copy holds only in-frame clones and misses some; the assay was immunoSEQ multiplex PCR. The data show around 120,000 clones, around four fifths seen once. Sequenced input: peripheral blood. Receptors were obtained from a human donor in a cohort sampled during active COVID-19. The CDR3 runs from the conserved cysteine through the conserved F or W. Each record gives: V gene, J gene, CDR3 protein.

V gene: TRBV5-1; J gene: TRBJ2-3; CDR3 protein: CASSLGAGTDTQYF
V gene: TRBV7-3; J gene: TRBJ2-5; CDR3 protein: CASSLLAQETQYF
V gene: TRBV6-2/TRBV6-3; J gene: TRBJ2-2; CDR3 protein: CASSPWGQGAPPNTGELFF
V gene: TRBV2; J gene: TRBJ1-2; CDR3 protein: CASSEARIKEEKGYTF
V gene: TRBV5-4; J gene: TRBJ1-2; CDR3 protein: CASSLDRADYGYTF
V gene: TRBV5-4; J gene: TRBJ1-1; CDR3 protein: CASSLLGGGNTEAFF
V gene: TRBV6-2/TRBV6-3; J gene: TRBJ1-1; CDR3 protein: CASSNRGRSTEAFF
V gene: TRBV20-1; J gene: TRBJ1-1; CDR3 protein: CSGLVTTEAFF
V gene: TRBV4-1; J gene: TRBJ1-4; CDR3 protein: CASSQGPGQGNEKLFF
V gene: TRBV7-9; J gene: TRBJ2-7; CDR3 protein: CASSSRTEYEQYF
V gene: TRBV7-2; J gene: TRBJ2-7; CDR3 protein: CASSLVGLAGGSYEQYF
V gene: TRBV18; J gene: TRBJ1-2; CDR3 protein: CASSQGTGGYGYTF
V gene: TRBV6-4; J gene: TRBJ2-1; CDR3 protein: CASSDSSWAPKQFF
V gene: TRBV29-1; J gene: TRBJ2-2; CDR3 protein: CSVTGGPTGELFF
V gene: TRBV9; J gene: TRBJ2-1; CDR3 protein: CASSVDPSGGSYNEQFF
V gene: TRBV6-4; J gene: TRBJ2-1; CDR3 protein: CASSDREGGDEQFF
V gene: TRBV7-2; J gene: TRBJ1-3; CDR3 protein: CASSLGQGYSGNTIYF
V gene: TRBV5-1; J gene: TRBJ2-7; CDR3 protein: CASSLGGTSGYEQYF
V gene: TRBV28; J gene: TRBJ2-2; CDR3 protein: CASSPLGRGELFF
V gene: TRBV28; J gene: TRBJ1-1; CDR3 protein: CASSLYRETEAFF
V gene: TRBV19; J gene: TRBJ2-3; CDR3 protein: CASSSLSGRAADTQYF
V gene: TRBV13; J gene: TRBJ2-7; CDR3 protein: CASSLYRDNPGGREYEQYF
V gene: TRBV28; J gene: TRBJ2-3; CDR3 protein: CASSSYRDTQYF
V gene: TRBV27; J gene: TRBJ2-7; CDR3 protein: CASSLSYSSYEQYF
V gene: TRBV9; J gene: TRBJ2-1; CDR3 protein: CASSGSQATYNEQFF
V gene: TRBV7-2; J gene: TRBJ2-3; CDR3 protein: CASSQGLAADTQYF
V gene: TRBV7-9; J gene: TRBJ2-6; CDR3 protein: CASTLLGVHSGANVLTF
V gene: TRBV27; J gene: TRBJ2-5; CDR3 protein: CASTVSGGAPGTQYF
V gene: TRBV7-9; J gene: TRBJ1-1; CDR3 protein: CASSLGGVGTEAFF
V gene: TRBV7-3; J gene: TRBJ2-2; CDR3 protein: CASSLTGYPGELFF
V gene: TRBV6-5; J gene: TRBJ2-7; CDR3 protein: CASSPSTLTYEQYF
V gene: TRBV19; J gene: TRBJ1-2; CDR3 protein: CASNPQGASYGYTF
V gene: TRBV27; J gene: TRBJ2-5; CDR3 protein: CASSRDSQETQYF
V gene: TRBV27; J gene: TRBJ1-1; CDR3 protein: CASSLSLTGFMNTEAFF
V gene: TRBV5-5; J gene: TRBJ2-7; CDR3 protein: CAGSLVRDSSYEQYF
V gene: TRBV7-9; J gene: TRBJ1-1; CDR3 protein: CASSLSRNTEAFF
V gene: TRBV5-6; J gene: TRBJ1-6; CDR3 protein: CASSLRQGGSPLHF